This entry concerns a single TCR beta chain. What it recognizes is unknown. Using unique molecular identifiers, the investigators prepared the TCRbeta library. TCRdb independently ran MiXCR on the PCR reads; one entry per CDR3 protein. The data hold hundreds of thousands of distinct CDR3 sequences, with approximately 13% observed a single time. These data come from a study of T-cell reconstitution after alpha-beta-depleted transplantation in children. Study-level results: One year post-transplant, T-cell counts and diversity were largely derived from T cells produced anew.

The TCR sequence derives from a male patient younger than 18 who had a stem cell transplant for acute myeloid leukemia, so the T cells may come from the graft donor. Source: PBMCs, mostly from graft donor cells, taken 360 days after TCRalphabeta/CD19-depleted stem cell transplant.

The CDR3 DNA follows: TGTGCCAGCAGTCCCGGGCTATTCGGAGCGGGAGAATACAATGAGCAGTTCTTC. Amino acid sequence: CASSPGLFGAGEYNEQFF. This rearrangement joins TRBV5-6 to TRBJ2-1; 8 bases fit TRBD2. The germline CDR1 and CDR2 sequences are SGHDT and YYEEEE. V lost 5 bases, J lost 4 bases, and 17 bases stayed unmatched. The CDR3 is 18 residues long. The full variable domain, with the rest looked up from reference TRBV5-6 and TRBJ2-1, is DAGVTQSPTHLIKTRGQQVTLRCSPKSGHDTVSWYQQALGQGPQFIFQYYEEEERQRGNFPDRFSGHQFPNYSSELNVNALLLGDSALYLCASSPGLFGAGEYNEQFFGPGTRLTVL.